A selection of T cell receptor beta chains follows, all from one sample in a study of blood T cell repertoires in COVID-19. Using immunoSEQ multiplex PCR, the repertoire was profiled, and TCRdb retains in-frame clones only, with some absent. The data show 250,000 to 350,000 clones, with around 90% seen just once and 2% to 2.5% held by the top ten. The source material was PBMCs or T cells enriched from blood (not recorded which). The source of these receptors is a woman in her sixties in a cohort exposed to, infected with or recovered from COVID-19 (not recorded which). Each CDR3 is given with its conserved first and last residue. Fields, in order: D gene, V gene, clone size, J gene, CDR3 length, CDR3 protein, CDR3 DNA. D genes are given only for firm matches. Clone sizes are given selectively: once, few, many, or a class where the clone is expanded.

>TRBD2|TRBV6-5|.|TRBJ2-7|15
CASSPRTSGNYEQYF
TGTGCCAGCAGTCCTCGGACTAGCGGGAACTACGAGCAGTACTTC
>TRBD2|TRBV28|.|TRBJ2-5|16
CASSLSGRAEGETQYF
TGTGCCAGCAGTCTTAGCGGGAGGGCCGAGGGGGAGACCCAGTACTTC
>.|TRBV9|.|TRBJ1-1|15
CASSVWGDGNTEAFF
TGTGCCAGCAGCGTATGGGGGGACGGGAACACTGAAGCTTTCTTT
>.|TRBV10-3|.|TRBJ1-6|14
CAISDSLYNSPLHF
TGTGCCATCAGTGATTCTCTTTATAATTCACCCCTCCACTTT
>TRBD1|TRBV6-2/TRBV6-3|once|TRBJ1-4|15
CASSPGQARNEKLFF
TGTGCCAGCAGTCCGGGACAGGCCCGGAATGAAAAACTGTTTTTT
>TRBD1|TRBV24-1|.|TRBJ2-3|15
CATSDLGQGADTQYF
TGTGCCACCAGTGATTTAGGACAGGGTGCAGATACGCAGTATTTT
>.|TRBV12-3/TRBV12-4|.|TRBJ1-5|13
CASSKYPGQPQHF
TGTGCCAGCAGTAAATACCCAGGGCAGCCCCAGCATTTT
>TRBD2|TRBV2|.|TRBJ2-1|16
CASSTTSGSSYNEQFF
TGTGCCAGCAGCACGACTAGCGGGAGCTCCTACAATGAGCAGTTCTTC
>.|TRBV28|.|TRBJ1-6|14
CASSLPPLNSPLHF
TGTGCCAGCAGTTTACCCCCCCTCAATTCACCCCTCCACTTT
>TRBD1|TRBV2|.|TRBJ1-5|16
CASSPDRGGSNQPQHF
TGTGCCAGCAGTCCGGACAGGGGAGGGAGCAATCAGCCCCAGCATTTT
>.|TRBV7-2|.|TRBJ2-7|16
CASSLVGSGNSYEQYF
TGTGCCAGCAGCTTAGTCGGTAGCGGAAACTCCTACGAGCAGTACTTC
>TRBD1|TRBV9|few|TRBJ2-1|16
CASSVGEMDRDNEQFF
TGTGCCAGCAGCGTAGGAGAGATGGACAGGGACAATGAGCAGTTCTTC
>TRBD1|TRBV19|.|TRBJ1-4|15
CASSLDRAANEKLFF
TGTGCCAGTAGCCTGGACAGGGCGGCTAATGAAAAACTGTTTTTT
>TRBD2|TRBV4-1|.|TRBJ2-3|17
CASSQSPGGRSTDTQYF
TGCGCCAGCAGCCAATCTCCCGGCGGGAGGTCCACAGATACGCAGTATTTT
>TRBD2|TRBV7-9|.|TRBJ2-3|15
CASSPAGASTDTQYF
TGTGCCAGCAGTCCAGCGGGAGCTAGCACAGATACGCAGTATTTT
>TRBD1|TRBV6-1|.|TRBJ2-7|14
CASSEWGQAYEQYF
TGTGCCAGCAGTGAATGGGGACAGGCCTACGAGCAGTACTTC
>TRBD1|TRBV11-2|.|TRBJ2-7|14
CASSSRTGVGEQYF
TGTGCCAGCAGCTCCCGGACAGGGGTAGGCGAGCAGTACTTC
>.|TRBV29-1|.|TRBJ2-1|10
CSGGANEQFF
TGCAGCGGCGGCGCCAATGAGCAGTTCTTC
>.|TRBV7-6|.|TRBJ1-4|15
CASSLEGVTNEKLFF
TGTGCCAGCAGCCTTGAGGGGGTAACTAATGAAAAACTGTTTTTT
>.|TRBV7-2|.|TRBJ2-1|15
CASSLNSDSHNEQFF
TGTGCCAGCAGCTTAAACTCGGACAGCCACAATGAGCAGTTCTTC
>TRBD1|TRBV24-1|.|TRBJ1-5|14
CATSGGQGNQPQHF
TGTGCCACCAGTGGGGGACAGGGAAATCAGCCCCAGCATTTT
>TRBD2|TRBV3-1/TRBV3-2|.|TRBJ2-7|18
CASSQGLAGIKASYEQYF
TGTGCCAGCAGCCAAGGACTAGCGGGAATCAAAGCTTCCTACGAGCAGTACTTC
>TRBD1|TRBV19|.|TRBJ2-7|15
CASSSLGQGVDEQYF
TGTGCCAGTAGTAGCCTTGGACAGGGGGTGGACGAGCAGTACTTC
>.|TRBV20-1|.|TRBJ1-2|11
CSAGGKGGYTF
TGCAGTGCCGGGGGGAAAGGGGGCTACACCTTC
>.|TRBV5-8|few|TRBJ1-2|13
CASSRGSGYGYTF
TGTGCCAGCAGCAGGGGTTCGGGCTATGGCTACACCTTC
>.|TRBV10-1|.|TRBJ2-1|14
CASSASGAYNEQFF
TGCGCCAGCAGTGCCTCAGGGGCATACAATGAGCAGTTCTTC
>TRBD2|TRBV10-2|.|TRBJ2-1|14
CASRGLAGHNEQFF
TGCGCCAGCAGGGGACTAGCGGGGCACAATGAGCAGTTCTTC
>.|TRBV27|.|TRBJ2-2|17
CASSPIDRAQNTGELFF
TGTGCCAGCAGTCCAATCGATAGAGCTCAGAACACCGGGGAGCTGTTTTTT
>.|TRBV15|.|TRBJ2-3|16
CATSRGTRGNVDTQYF
TGTGCCACCAGCAGAGGGACTAGGGGGAACGTAGATACGCAGTATTTT
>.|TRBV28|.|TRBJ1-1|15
CASSEAQGRITEAFF
TGTGCCAGCAGTGAAGCACAGGGTCGGATCACTGAAGCTTTCTTT
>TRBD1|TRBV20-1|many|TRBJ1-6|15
CSASGTGGLNSPLHF
TGCAGTGCTAGTGGAACAGGGGGGCTCAATTCACCCCTCCACTTT
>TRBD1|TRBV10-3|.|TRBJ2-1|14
CAIRGQGGYNEQFF
TGTGCCATCAGGGGACAGGGGGGGTACAATGAGCAGTTCTTC
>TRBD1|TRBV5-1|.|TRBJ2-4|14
CASSLGQGGDIQYF
TGCGCCAGCAGCCTCGGACAGGGTGGGGACATTCAGTACTTC
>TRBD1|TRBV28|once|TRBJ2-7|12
CASSPAGQGGHF
TGTGCCAGCAGCCCTGCCGGACAGGGAGGACACTTC
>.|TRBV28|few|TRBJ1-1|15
CASSFHPRRNTEAFF
TGTGCCAGCAGTTTCCATCCGAGGAGGAACACTGAAGCTTTCTTT
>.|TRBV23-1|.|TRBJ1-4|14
CASSQSPQGEKLFF
TGCGCCAGCAGTCAATCCCCCCAGGGTGAAAAACTGTTTTTT
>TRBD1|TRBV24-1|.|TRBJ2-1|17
CATSGGSGTGAYNEQFF
TGTGCCACCAGTGGCGGCTCCGGGACAGGGGCCTACAATGAGCAGTTCTTC
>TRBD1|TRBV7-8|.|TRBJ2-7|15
CASSSTGTGRYEQYF
TGTGCCAGCAGCAGCACCGGGACAGGACGATACGAGCAGTACTTC
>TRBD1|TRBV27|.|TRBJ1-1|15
CASTTIDRVGTEAFF
TGTGCCAGCACCACGATCGACAGGGTAGGGACTGAAGCTTTCTTT
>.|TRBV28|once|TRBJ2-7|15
CASSSVERDSYEQYF
TGTGCCAGCAGTTCCGTTGAACGGGATTCCTACGAGCAGTACTTC
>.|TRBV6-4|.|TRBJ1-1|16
CASPSYLHSPRLKAFF
TGTGCCAGCCCCTCTTATCTTCATTCCCCGCGGCTGAAAGCTTTCTTT
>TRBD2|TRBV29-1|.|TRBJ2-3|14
CSVWAAGGPDTQYF
TGCAGCGTTTGGGCAGCGGGAGGGCCAGATACGCAGTATTTT